The 32 T cell receptor beta chains below were found in one sample sequenced in a study of blood T cells in healthy people across ages. With a J-beta primer mix and a sample-barcoded 5' primer, a second PCR ran about 7 to 11 cycles. TCRdb analysed the 5' RACE reads with MiXCR anew, one entry per CDR3 protein. The sample lists around 970,000 distinct CDR3 sequences; approximately 50% were seen once. The source material was blood. The receptor set was obtained from a woman aged 60-75 years in good health.

This clonotype was recorded a few times. V usage is TRBV10-3 and J usage is TRBJ2-6, with D uncertain. The CDR3 has 15 amino acids. CDR1 ENHRY and CDR2 SYGVKD come from the germline V gene. V gave up 6 bases and J gave up 3 bases, with 12 bases separating them. CDR3 in amino acids: CAISDKGIGANVLTF. The CDR3 DNA reads as TGTGCCATCAGCGATAAGGGAATTGGGGCCAACGTCCTGACTTTC.

This clonotype came up once. The J gene is TRBJ2-7, the V gene TRBV27; D possibly corresponds to TRBD1 (6 bases). The DNA matches TRBJ2-5 better at its end, which makes the J call doubtful. The CDR3 is 17 amino acids. The V gene's germline CDR1 is MNHEY and CDR2 SMNVEV (reference sequence). CDR3 coding DNA: TGTGCCAGCAGTCTTTACCCCTACAGGGTTACGAAAGAGACCCAGTACTTC. Encoded protein: CASSLYPYRVTKETQYF.

The J gene is TRBJ1-4, the V gene TRBV7-2, with D unresolved. The CDR3 length is 15 residues. Trimming pared 3 bases from V and 5 bases from J, leaving 13 bases between. Germline V gene data show CDR1 as SGHTA and CDR2 as FQGNSA. In nucleotides, the CDR3 is TGTGCCAGCAGCTTGGTCAGGACCAAAAATGAAAAACTGTTTTTT. Translation gives CASSLVRTKNEKLFF.

On this clonotype itself: A much larger clone differs by one base, so this may be a read error. CDR3 in amino acids: CASSPTGNFNYGYTF. CDR3 sequence (DNA): TGTGCCAGCAGCCCGACAGGAAATTTTAACTATGGCTACACCTTC. The rearrangement uses TRBV7-2 and TRBJ1-2; perhaps TRBD1 as D (6 bases). V lost 5 bases and J 1 base, leaving 14 bases between the germline ends. The CDR3 length is 15 residues. The V gene's germline CDR1 is SGHTA and CDR2 FQGNSA.

The V gene is TRBV9, the J gene TRBJ2-1; D tentatively reads TRBD1 or TRBD2 (5 bases each). There are 13 residues in the CDR3. Germline CDR1 reads SGDLS; CDR2 reads YYNGEE. V was pared by 4 bases and J by 10 bases, with 15 bases between. The CDR3 DNA reads as TGTGCCAGCAGCTTAGTTCTGGGGGACGAGCAGTTCTTC. As protein: CASSLVLGDEQFF.

V gene TRBV4-1 combines with J gene TRBJ2-7, with D tentatively TRBD2 (5 bases). Germline-derived CDR1 and CDR2 are MGHRA and YSYEKL. This CDR3 has 13 residues. With 6 bases removed from V and 4 bases from J, the gap between germline ends came to 13 bases. This CDR3 reads CASSPRAEYEQYF. As DNA, the CDR3 is TGCGCCAGCAGTCCGAGGGCCGAATACGAGCAGTACTTC.

This clonotype was seen a few times. CDR3 bases: TGCAGTGCTAGTCTGTTAGGCCTCGCCTACGAGCAGTACTTC. Translated, it gives CSASLLGLAYEQYF. The chain joins TRBV20-1 to TRBJ2-4; no firm D call. The last part of the DNA fits TRBJ2-7 better; the J call may be wrong. The CDR3 runs to 14 residues. The germline gives CDR1 DFQATT, CDR2 SNEGSKA (reference sequence).

The chain links TRBV20-1 to TRBJ1-4; TRBD1 might be the D (5 bases). Germline V gene lookup returns CDR1 DFQATT and CDR2 SNEGSKA (reference sequence). The CDR3 loop spans 15 amino acids. V shed 3 bases and J shed 8 bases, with 19 bases lying between them. The CDR3 nucleotides read TGCAGTGCTAGTTTACCCGGGACCTTTGGGGAAAAACTGTTTTTT. Its translation: CSASLPGTFGEKLFF.

This clonotype was found a few times. The rearrangement uses TRBV7-2 and TRBJ2-7; D is perhaps TRBD1 (5 bases). Germline V gene data show CDR1 as SGHTA and CDR2 as FQGNSA. This CDR3 is 16 amino acids long. V lost 0 bases and J 2 bases, leaving 14 bases between the germline ends. CDR3 protein: CASSLAAGPIPYEQYF. Here the CDR3 DNA reads TGTGCCAGCAGCTTAGCCGCAGGGCCTATCCCCTACGAGCAGTACTTC. Filled out from reference TRBV7-2 and TRBJ2-7, the complete variable domain reads GAGVSQSPSNKVTEKGKDVELRCDPISGHTALYWYRQSLGQGLEFLIYFQGNSAPDKSGLPSDRFSAERTGGSVSTLTIQRTQQEDSAVYLCASSLAAGPIPYEQYFGPGTRLTVT.

This clonotype was detected only once. The V and J genes are TRBV20-1 and TRBJ2-7, with D possibly TRBD2 on 5 matching bases. This CDR3 is built from 15 residues. V was pared by 8 bases and J by 0 bases, with 20 bases between. Per germline, CDR1 DFQATT and CDR2 SNEGSKA (reference sequence). CDR3 amino acids: CSTEVRRAFSYEQYF. The CDR3 nucleotides are TGCAGTACCGAGGTCCGGCGGGCCTTCTCCTACGAGCAGTACTTC.

Many counts were recorded for this clonotype. The chain links TRBV20-1 to TRBJ2-1, with D possibly TRBD2 on 6 matching bases. The CDR3 sequence is 16 residues long. The germline V and J ends were trimmed by 5 bases and 2 bases, with 19 bases remaining between them. CDR1 and CDR2 (germline): DFQATT, SNEGSKA (reference sequence). The CDR3 is CSASTPGTGAYNEQFF. The CDR3 coding sequence is TGCAGTGCTTCTACCCCCGGGACTGGAGCCTACAATGAGCAGTTCTTC.

The V call is TRBV7-9, the J call TRBJ2-1, with 9 positions matching TRBD1. This CDR3 is built from 15 residues. Germline V gene sequence: CDR1 SEHNR, CDR2 FQNEAQ (reference sequence). The trim removed 1 base at V and 5 bases at J, leaving 3 bases unmatched. CDR3 nucleotide sequence: TGTGCCAGCAGCTTAGGGGACAGGGAGGACAATGAGCAGTTCTTC. As protein: CASSLGDREDNEQFF.

This chain connects TRBV7-9 to TRBJ2-5; D remains unclear. Deletions cut 5 bases from V and 12 bases from J, with 16 bases between. This CDR3 region has 12 residues. Germline values: CDR1 SEHNR, CDR2 FQNEAQ (reference sequence). CDR3 protein: CASSQPSDVKYF. The CDR3 DNA reads as TGTGCCAGCAGCCAACCCTCGGACGTAAAGTACTTC.

Only a few counts were recorded for this clonotype. The chain carries TRBV6-2 or TRBV6-3 and TRBJ2-7, with 14 bases lining up with TRBD2. The germline gives CDR1 MNHEY, CDR2 SVGEGT. This CDR3 contains 17 residues. The V gene end was trimmed by 5 bases and the J gene end by 5 bases; junction bases not matched to a gene: 11. The CDR3 DNA is TGTGCCAGCAGTCTGGGACCTCCGGGACTAGCGGGAGACGAGCAGTACTTC. It translates to CASSLGPPGLAGDEQYF.

V gene TRBV20-1 combines with J gene TRBJ2-5; tentative D call: TRBD1 (5 bases). V lost 3 bases to trimming and J lost 11 bases, with 22 bases between them. The CDR3 contains 14 residues. The germline gives CDR1 DFQATT, CDR2 SNEGSKA (reference sequence). The CDR3 is CSARGIGAYNEQYF. The CDR3 DNA follows: TGCAGTGCTAGGGGCATTGGGGCCTACAATGAGCAGTACTTC.

This chain connects TRBV6-5 to TRBJ1-5; D remains unclear. The germline V and J ends were trimmed by 0 bases and 2 bases, with 11 bases remaining between them. This CDR3 comprises 16 residues. CDR1 and CDR2 from the germline V gene are MNHEY and SVGAGI. CDR3 DNA sequence: TGTGCCAGCAGTTACTCAGGGCCTGTTGGCAATCAGCCCCAGCATTTT. It translates to CASSYSGPVGNQPQHF.

The V and J genes are TRBV27 and TRBJ2-3; 7 nucleotides agree with TRBD1. V was clipped by 4 bases and J by 2 bases; unmatched bases: 6. Per germline, CDR1 MNHEY and CDR2 SMNVEV (reference sequence). The length of the CDR3 is 15 residues. The CDR3 is CASSSDRKVTDTQYF. In DNA, the CDR3 is TGTGCCAGCAGTTCGGACAGGAAAGTCACAGATACGCAGTATTTT.

This clonotype was found a few times. The rearrangement uses TRBV5-1 and TRBJ2-5; D perhaps matches TRBD1 (5 bases). CDR3 length: 16 amino acids. The V end lost 0 bases, the J end lost 4 bases, and 16 bases lay between the germline ends. Germline CDR1 and CDR2: SGHRS and YFSETQ. The CDR3 bases are TGCGCCAGCAGCTTGGGGGCAGGCCGCCAGGGAGAGACCCAGTACTTC. Translation gives CASSLGAGRQGETQYF.

This clonotype was observed a handful of times. The chain links TRBV12-3 or TRBV12-4 to TRBJ2-3; tentatively, D is TRBD2 (6 bases). The CDR3 runs 15 residues. Trimming shortened V by 7 bases and J by 6 bases, and 20 bases separated the two germline ends. CDR3: CASTWRDFLADTQYF. In DNA form, the CDR3 reads TGTGCCAGCACCTGGAGGGACTTTCTAGCGGATACGCAGTATTTT.

The CDR3 region is CASSHLAGASYELYF. The CDR3 bases are TGCGCCAGCAGCCATTTAGCGGGGGCCAGCTACGAGCTGTACTTC. This sequence joins TRBV4-1 and TRBJ2-4, with 9 nucleotides matching TRBD2. Germline V gene lookup returns CDR1 MGHRA and CDR2 YSYEKL. The V and J ends lost 3 bases and 15 bases, in that order; junction bases with no gene match: 15. This CDR3 is built from 15 residues.

In this sample, this clonotype turned up once. The rearrangement joins TRBV28 to TRBJ2-7, with a possible D match to TRBD2 (5 bases). This CDR3 is built from 13 residues. The germline CDR1 and CDR2 sequences are MDHEN and SYDVKM. Trimming removed 5 bases from V and 0 bases from J, with 8 bases in between. CDR3 protein: CASSNGNSYEQYF. The DNA for the CDR3 is TGTGCCAGCAGTAACGGGAACTCCTACGAGCAGTACTTC. The complete variable domain, with remaining parts taken from reference TRBV28 and TRBJ2-7, reads DVKVTQSSRYLVKRTGEKVFLECVQDMDHENMFWYRQDPGLGLRLIYFSYDVKMKEKGDIPEGYSVSREKKERFSLILESASTNQTSMYLCASSNGNSYEQYFGPGTRLTVT.

This chain connects TRBV18 to TRBJ2-1; 8 nucleotides align to TRBD1. The J segment lost 5 bases and the V segment lost 4 bases, leaving 7 bases of the junction unmatched. This CDR3 comprises 15 residues. Germline V lookup: CDR1 KGHSH, CDR2 LQKENI. As DNA, the CDR3 is TGTGCCAGCTCACTTCGACAGGGGCGGAACAATGAGCAGTTCTTC. Its protein is CASSLRQGRNNEQFF. The whole variable domain, filled in from reference TRBV18 and TRBJ2-1, reads NAGVMQNPRHLVRRRGQEARLRCSPMKGHSHVYWYRQLPEEGLKFMVYLQKENIIDESGMPKERFSAEFPKEGPSILRIQQVVRGDSAAYFCASSLRQGRNNEQFFGPGTRLTVL.

The gene calls are TRBV10-3 and TRBJ2-4, with 7 bases fitting TRBD1. CDR3 size: 14 residues. Germline lookup yields CDR1 ENHRY and CDR2 SYGVKD. The trim removed 2 bases at V and 5 bases at J, leaving 3 bases unmatched. Here the CDR3 DNA reads TGTGCCATCAGTGAGGGGACAGTCCAAAACATTCAGTACTTC. Its protein product is CAISEGTVQNIQYF.

The chain has TRBV29-1 and TRBJ2-1, with D tentatively TRBD1 (5 bases). This CDR3 has 13 residues. From germline, CDR1 is SQVTM and CDR2 ANQGSEA. Deletions cut 3 bases from V and 8 bases from J, with 14 bases between. CDR3 coding DNA: TGCAGCGTTGAGAGGCAGGGTCTCGATGAGCAGTTCTTC. Residues: CSVERQGLDEQFF.

Only one count was recorded for this clonotype. The V call is TRBV9, the J call TRBJ2-7; 11 bases match TRBD2. CDR3 size: 15 residues. J was trimmed by 3 bases and V by 4 bases; bases with no gene match: 6. Germline CDR1 and CDR2: SGDLS and YYNGEE. The CDR3 coding sequence is TGTGCCAGCAGCCACGGGACTAGCGGAGTCTACGAGCAGTACTTC. It specifies CASSHGTSGVYEQYF. Based on the CDR3 plus reference TRBV9 and TRBJ2-7, the full variable domain is DSGVTQTPKHLITATGQRVTLRCSPRSGDLSVYWYQQSLDQGLQFLIQYYNGEERAKGNILERFSAQQFPDLHSELNLSSLELGDSALYFCASSHGTSGVYEQYFGPGTRLTVT.

This clonotype showed up just a few times. This sequence joins TRBV25-1 and TRBJ2-7; TRBD1 matches at 9 bases. Germline CDR1 and CDR2: MGHDK and SYGVNS. The J segment lost 2 bases and the V segment lost 8 bases, leaving 4 bases of the junction unmatched. CDR3 length: 13 amino acids. The CDR3 loop is CASSGQGTYEQYF. The CDR3 bases are TGTGCCAGCTCGGGACAGGGCACCTACGAGCAGTACTTC.

This clonotype was detected only a few times. The V call is TRBV5-1, the J call TRBJ1-2; D is unresolved. With 4 bases removed from V and 8 bases from J, the gap between germline ends came to 15 bases. CDR1 SGHRS and CDR2 YFSETQ come from the germline V gene. This CDR3 is built from 13 residues. The CDR3: CASSPLPGEGYTF. CDR3 nucleotides: TGCGCCAGCAGCCCTCTTCCGGGAGAGGGCTACACCTTC.

Turning to this clonotype: A much larger clonotype is one base distant, so this may be a read error. V and J are TRBV29-1 and TRBJ2-7, with a tentative D call TRBD2 (5 bases). V lost 7 bases and J 3 bases, leaving 10 bases between the germline ends. This CDR3 has 11 amino acids. Germline-derived CDR1 and CDR2 are SQVTM and ANQGSEA. CDR3 sequence reads: CSGTEDYEQYF. The CDR3 DNA sequence: TGCAGCGGGACGGAGGACTACGAGCAGTACTTC.

This clonotype showed up just once. The gene calls are TRBV10-3 and TRBJ2-7; maybe TRBD1 (6 bases). The J call may be incorrect, as the DNA end agrees better with TRBJ2-5. The CDR3 covers 15 residues. Germline-derived CDR1 and CDR2 are ENHRY and SYGVKD. In DNA, the CDR3 is TGTGCCATCAGTGAATCGCCTAGGGGGAAAGAGACCCAGTACTTC. This codes for CAISESPRGKETQYF.

The chain joins TRBV28 to TRBJ2-7; 7 bases map to TRBD2. The CDR3 length is 14 residues. Germline assignment: CDR1 MDHEN and CDR2 SYDVKM. The V gene end was trimmed by 2 bases and the J gene end by 9 bases; junction bases not matched to a gene: 10. The CDR3 coding sequence is TGTGCCAGCAGTTTAAGCGGGACGTTTTGTGGGCAGTACTTC. Amino acid sequence: CASSLSGTFCGQYF.

This chain connects TRBV20-1 to TRBJ2-5, with D tentatively TRBD2 (6 bases). CDR3 length: 21 residues. V was clipped by 5 bases and J by 6 bases, with 40 bases between them. CDR1 DFQATT and CDR2 SNEGSKA come from the germline V gene (reference sequence). CDR3 sequence: CSAPYRTGYSPDGSSGKTQYF. The DNA of the CDR3 is TGCAGTGCTCCCTACCGAACGGGGTATTCTCCTGACGGGAGTTCGGGGAAGACCCAGTACTTC.

V gene TRBV12-3 or TRBV12-4 combines with J gene TRBJ2-4, with TRBD2 matching over 8 bases. The DNA end is a closer match to TRBJ2-7, so the J assignment may be wrong. This CDR3 region has 16 residues. The CDR3 nucleotides are TGTGCCAGCAGTGCTCCCATTGGCGGGGGGCGGTACGAGCAGTACTTC. It encodes CASSAPIGGGRYEQYF.